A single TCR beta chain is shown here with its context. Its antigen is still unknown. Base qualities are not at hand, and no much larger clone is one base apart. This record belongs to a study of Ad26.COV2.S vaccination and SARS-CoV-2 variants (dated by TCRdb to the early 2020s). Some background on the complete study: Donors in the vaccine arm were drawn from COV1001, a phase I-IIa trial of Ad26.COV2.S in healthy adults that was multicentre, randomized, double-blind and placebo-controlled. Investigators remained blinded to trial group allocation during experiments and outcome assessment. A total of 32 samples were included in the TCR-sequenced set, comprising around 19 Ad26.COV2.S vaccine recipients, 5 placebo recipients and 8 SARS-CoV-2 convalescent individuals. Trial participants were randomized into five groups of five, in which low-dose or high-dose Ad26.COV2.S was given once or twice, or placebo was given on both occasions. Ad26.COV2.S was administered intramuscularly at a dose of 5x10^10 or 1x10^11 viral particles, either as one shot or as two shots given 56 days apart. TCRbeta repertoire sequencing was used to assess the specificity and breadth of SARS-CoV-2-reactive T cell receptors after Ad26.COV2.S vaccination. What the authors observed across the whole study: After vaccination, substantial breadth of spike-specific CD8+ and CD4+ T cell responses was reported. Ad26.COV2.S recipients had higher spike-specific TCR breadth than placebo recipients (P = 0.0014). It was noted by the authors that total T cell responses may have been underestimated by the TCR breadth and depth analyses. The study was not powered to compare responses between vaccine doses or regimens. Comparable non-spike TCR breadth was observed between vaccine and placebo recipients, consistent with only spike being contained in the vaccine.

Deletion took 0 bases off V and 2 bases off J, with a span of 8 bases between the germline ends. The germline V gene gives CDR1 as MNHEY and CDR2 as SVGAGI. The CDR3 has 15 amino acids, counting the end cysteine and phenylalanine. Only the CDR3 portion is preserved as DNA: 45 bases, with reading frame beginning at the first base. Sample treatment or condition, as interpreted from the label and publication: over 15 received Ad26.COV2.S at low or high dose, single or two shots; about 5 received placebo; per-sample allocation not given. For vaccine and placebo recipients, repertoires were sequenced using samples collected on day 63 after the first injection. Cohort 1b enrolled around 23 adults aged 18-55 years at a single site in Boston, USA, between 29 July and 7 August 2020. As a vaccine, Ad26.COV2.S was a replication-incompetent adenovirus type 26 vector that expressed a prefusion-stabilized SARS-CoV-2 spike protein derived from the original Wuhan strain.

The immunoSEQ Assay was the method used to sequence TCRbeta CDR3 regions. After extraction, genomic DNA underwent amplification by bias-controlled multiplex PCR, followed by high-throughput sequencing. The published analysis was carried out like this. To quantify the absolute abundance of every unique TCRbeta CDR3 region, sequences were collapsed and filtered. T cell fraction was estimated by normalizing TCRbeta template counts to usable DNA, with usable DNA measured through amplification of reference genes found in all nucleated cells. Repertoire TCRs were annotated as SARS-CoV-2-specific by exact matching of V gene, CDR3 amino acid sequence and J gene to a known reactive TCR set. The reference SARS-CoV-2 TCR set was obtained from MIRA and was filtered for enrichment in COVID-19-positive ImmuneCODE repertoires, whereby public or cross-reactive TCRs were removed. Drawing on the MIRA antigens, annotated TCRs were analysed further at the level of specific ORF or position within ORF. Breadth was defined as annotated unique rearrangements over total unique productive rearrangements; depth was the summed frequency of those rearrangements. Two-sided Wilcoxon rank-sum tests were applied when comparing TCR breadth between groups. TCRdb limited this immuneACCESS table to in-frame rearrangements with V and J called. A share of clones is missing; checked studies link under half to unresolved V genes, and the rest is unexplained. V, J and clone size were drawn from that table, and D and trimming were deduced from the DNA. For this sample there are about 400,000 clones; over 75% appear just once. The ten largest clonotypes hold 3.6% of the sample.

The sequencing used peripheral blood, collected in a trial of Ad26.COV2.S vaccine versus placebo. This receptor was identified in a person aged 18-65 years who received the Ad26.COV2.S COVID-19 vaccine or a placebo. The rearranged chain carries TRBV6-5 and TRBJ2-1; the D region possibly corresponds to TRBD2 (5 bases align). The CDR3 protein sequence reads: CASSYSNGAYNEQFF. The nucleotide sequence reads TGTGCCAGCAGTTACTCGAACGGGGCCTACAATGAGCAGTTCTTC.